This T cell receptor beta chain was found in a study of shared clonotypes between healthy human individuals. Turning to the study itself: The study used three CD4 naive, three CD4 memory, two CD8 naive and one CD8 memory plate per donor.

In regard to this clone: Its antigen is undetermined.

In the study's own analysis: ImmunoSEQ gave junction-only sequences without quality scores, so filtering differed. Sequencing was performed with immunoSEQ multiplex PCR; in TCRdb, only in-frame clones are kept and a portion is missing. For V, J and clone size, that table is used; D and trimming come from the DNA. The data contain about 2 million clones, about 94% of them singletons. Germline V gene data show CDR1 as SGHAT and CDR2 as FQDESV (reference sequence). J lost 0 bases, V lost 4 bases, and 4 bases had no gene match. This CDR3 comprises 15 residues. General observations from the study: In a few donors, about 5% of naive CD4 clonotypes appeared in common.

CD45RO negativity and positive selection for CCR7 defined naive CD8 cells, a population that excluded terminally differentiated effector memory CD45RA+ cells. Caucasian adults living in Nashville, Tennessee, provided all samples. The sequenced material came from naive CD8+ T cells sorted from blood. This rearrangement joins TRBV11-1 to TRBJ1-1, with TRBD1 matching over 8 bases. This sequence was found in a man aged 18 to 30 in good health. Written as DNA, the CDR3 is TGTGCCAGCAGCTCCTTACAGGGGGTGAACACTGAAGCTTTCTTT. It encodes CASSSLQGVNTEAFF.